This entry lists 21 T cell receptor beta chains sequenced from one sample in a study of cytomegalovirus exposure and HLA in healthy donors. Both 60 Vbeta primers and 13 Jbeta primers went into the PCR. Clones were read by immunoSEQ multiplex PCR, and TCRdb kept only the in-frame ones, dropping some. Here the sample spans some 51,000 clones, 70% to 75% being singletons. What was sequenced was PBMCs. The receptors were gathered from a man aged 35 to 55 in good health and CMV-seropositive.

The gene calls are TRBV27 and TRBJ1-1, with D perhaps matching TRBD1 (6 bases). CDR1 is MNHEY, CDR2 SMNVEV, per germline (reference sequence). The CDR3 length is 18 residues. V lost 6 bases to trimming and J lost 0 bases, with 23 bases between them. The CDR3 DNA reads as TGTGCCAGCAGACAGTTATTGGGCGGGGGGCGGCTGAACACTGAAGCTTTCTTT. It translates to CASRQLLGGGRLNTEAFF.

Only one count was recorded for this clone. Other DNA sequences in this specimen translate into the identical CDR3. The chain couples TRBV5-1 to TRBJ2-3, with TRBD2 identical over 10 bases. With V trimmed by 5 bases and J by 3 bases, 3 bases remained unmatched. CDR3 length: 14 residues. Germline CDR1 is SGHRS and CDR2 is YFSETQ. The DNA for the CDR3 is TGCGCCAGCAGTTTAGCGGGGGGAACAGATACGCAGTATTTT. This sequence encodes CASSLAGGTDTQYF. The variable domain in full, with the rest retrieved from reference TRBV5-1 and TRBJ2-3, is KAGVTQTPRYLIKTRGQQVTLSCSPISGHRSVSWYQQTPGQGLQFLFEYFSETQRNKGNFPGRFSGRQFSNSRSEMNVSTLELGDSALYLCASSLAGGTDTQYFGPGTRLTVL.

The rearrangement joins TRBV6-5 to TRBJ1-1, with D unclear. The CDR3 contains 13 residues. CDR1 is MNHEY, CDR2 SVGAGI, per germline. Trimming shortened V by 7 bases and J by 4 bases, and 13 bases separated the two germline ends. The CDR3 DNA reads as TGTGCCAGCACTAAACAAGGGAGCACTGAAGCTTTCTTT. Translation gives CASTKQGSTEAFF.

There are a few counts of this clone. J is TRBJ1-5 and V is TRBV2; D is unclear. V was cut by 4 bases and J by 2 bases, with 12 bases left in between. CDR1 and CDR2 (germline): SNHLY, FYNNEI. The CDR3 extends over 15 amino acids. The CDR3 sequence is CASSVLPSGNQPQHF. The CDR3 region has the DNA TGTGCCAGCAGTGTTTTACCCTCGGGCAATCAGCCCCAGCATTTT.

CDR3 residues: CSAGQIREKLFF. The CDR3 DNA is TGCAGCGCGGGACAGATTAGGGAAAAACTGTTTTTT. V gene TRBV29-1 combines with J gene TRBJ1-4, with 7 bases fitting TRBD1. This CDR3 is built from 12 residues. V dropped 7 bases and J dropped 8; count of bases not matched to a gene: 7. CDR1 and CDR2 from the germline V gene are SQVTM and ANQGSEA.

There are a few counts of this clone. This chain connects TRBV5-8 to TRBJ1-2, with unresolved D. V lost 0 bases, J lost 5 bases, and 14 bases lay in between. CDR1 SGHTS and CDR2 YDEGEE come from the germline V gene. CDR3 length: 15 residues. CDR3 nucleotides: TGTGCCAGCAGCTTGGGAGGGAGTGGCCCGTATGGCTACACCTTC. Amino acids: CASSLGGSGPYGYTF.

CDR3 loop: CASSPDSHSNQPQHF. As DNA, the CDR3 is TGTGCCAGCAGTCCGGACAGCCATAGCAATCAGCCCCAGCATTTT. This rearrangement joins TRBV5-6 to TRBJ1-5, with D perhaps TRBD1 (6 bases). The CDR3 sequence is 15 residues long. With 5 bases removed from V and 0 bases from J, the gap between germline ends came to 12 bases. Germline-derived CDR1 and CDR2 are SGHDT and YYEEEE. The complete variable domain, with remaining parts taken from reference TRBV5-6 and TRBJ1-5, reads DAGVTQSPTHLIKTRGQQVTLRCSPKSGHDTVSWYQQALGQGPQFIFQYYEEEERQRGNFPDRFSGHQFPNYSSELNVNALLLGDSALYLCASSPDSHSNQPQHFGDGTRLSIL.

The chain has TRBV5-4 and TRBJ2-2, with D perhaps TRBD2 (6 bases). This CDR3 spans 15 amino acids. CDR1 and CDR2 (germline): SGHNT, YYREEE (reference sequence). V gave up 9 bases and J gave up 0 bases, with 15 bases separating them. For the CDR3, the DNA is TGTGCCACCACCGGGGGACTCCCGAACACCGGGGAGCTGTTTTTT. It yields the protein CATTGGLPNTGELFF.

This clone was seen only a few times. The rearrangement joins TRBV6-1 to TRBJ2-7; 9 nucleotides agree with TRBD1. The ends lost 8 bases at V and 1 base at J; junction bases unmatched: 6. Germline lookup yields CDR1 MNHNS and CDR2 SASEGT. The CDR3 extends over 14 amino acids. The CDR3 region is CASAGQGASYEQYF. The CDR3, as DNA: TGTGCCAGCGCGGGACAGGGTGCGTCCTACGAGCAGTACTTC.

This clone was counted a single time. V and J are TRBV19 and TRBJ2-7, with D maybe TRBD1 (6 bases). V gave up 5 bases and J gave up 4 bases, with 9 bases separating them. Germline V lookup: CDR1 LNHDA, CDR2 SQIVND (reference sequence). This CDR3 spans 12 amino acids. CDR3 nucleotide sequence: TGTGCCAGTAGTTCTCAGGGGTACGAGCAGTACTTC. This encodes CASSSQGYEQYF.

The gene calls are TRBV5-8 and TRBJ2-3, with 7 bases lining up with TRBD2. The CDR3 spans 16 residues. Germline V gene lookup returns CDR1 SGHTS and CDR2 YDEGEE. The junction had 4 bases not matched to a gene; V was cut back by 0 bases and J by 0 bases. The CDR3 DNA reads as TGTGCCAGCAGCTTGGGTGACGGGGGGAGCACAGATACGCAGTATTTT. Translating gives CASSLGDGGSTDTQYF.

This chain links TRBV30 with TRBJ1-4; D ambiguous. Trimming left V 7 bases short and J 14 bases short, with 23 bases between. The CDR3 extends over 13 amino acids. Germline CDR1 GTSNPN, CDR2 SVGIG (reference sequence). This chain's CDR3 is CASSGSLTKTLFF. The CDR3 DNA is TGTGCCTCCAGCGGGTCCCTAACGAAAACGCTGTTTTTT.

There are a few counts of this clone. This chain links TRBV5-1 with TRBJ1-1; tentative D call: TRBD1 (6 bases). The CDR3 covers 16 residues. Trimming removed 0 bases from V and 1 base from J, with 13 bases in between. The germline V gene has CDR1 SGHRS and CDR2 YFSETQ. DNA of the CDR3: TGCGCCAGCAGCTTGGGGAAGTTGACAGGGAACACTGAAGCTTTCTTT. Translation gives CASSLGKLTGNTEAFF.

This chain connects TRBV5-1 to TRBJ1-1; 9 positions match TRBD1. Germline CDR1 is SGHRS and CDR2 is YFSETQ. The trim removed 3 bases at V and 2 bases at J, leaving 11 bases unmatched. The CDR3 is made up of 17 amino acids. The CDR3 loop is CASSWVALGQGNTEAFF. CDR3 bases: TGCGCCAGCAGCTGGGTGGCCCTGGGACAGGGTAACACTGAAGCTTTCTTT.

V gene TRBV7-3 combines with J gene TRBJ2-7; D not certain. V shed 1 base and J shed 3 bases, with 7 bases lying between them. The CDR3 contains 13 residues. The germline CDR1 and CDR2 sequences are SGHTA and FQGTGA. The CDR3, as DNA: TGTGCCAGCAGCTTAAGAGATGGCTACGAGCAGTACTTC. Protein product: CASSLRDGYEQYF.

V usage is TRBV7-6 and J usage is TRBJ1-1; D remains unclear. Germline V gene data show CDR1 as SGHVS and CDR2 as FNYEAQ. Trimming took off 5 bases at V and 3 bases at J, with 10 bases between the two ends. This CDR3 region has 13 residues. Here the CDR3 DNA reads TGTGCCAGCAGCCCCCGGGAAGACACTGAAGCTTTCTTT. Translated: CASSPREDTEAFF. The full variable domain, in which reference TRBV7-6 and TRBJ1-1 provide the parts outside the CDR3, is GAGVSQSPRYKVTKRGQDVALRCDPISGHVSLYWYRQALGQGPEFLTYFNYEAQQDKSGLPNDRFSAERPEGSISTLTIQRTEQRDSAMYRCASSPREDTEAFFGQGTRLTVV.

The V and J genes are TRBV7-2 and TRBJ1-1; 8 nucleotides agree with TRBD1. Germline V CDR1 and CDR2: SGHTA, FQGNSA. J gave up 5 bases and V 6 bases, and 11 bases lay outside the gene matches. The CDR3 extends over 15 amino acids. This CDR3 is CASSYLGTGETEAFF. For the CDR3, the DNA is TGTGCCAGCAGTTACCTCGGGACAGGAGAAACTGAAGCTTTCTTT.

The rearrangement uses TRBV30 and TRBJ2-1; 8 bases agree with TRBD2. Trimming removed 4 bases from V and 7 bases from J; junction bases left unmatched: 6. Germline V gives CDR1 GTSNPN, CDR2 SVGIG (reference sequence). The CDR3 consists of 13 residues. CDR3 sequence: CAWNGGAGNEQFF. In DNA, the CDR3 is TGTGCCTGGAACGGGGGGGCTGGGAATGAGCAGTTCTTC.

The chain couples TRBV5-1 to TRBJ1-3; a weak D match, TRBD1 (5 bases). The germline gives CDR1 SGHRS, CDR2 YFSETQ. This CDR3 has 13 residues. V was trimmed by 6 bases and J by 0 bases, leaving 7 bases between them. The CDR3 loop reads CASTRDSGNTIYF. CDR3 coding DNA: TGCGCCAGCACCAGGGACTCTGGAAACACCATATATTTT.

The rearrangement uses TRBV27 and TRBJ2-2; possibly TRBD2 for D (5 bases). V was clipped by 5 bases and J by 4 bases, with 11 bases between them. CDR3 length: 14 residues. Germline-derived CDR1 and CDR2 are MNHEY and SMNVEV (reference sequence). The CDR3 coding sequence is TGTGCCAGCAGTCCAACTAGTAGCACCGGGGAGCTGTTTTTT. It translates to CASSPTSSTGELFF.

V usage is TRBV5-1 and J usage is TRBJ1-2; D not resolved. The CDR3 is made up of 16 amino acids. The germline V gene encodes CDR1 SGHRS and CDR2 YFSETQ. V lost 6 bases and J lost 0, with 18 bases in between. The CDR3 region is CASNRGSEGANYGYTF. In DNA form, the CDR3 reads TGCGCCAGCAACCGGGGTTCGGAGGGAGCTAACTATGGCTACACCTTC.